The clone carrying this T cell receptor beta chain has a handful of counts. Antigen specificity is unknown. The entry originates in a study of T cell repertoires in cytomegalovirus infection. Study at large: Recently described HLA-C-restricted plus well-studied HLA-B-restricted CMV epitopes were used. Public TCR beta signatures were indicative of both CMV infection and a matching HLA type.

Germline lookup yields CDR1 LNHNV and CDR2 YYDKDF (reference sequence). The CDR3 has 20 residues. The junction had 12 bases not matched to a gene; V was cut back by 0 bases and J by 2 bases. TCRdb processed the reads anew with MiXCR; each CDR3 protein has one entry. This sample yields under 850,000 distinct CDR3 sequences, of which around a third are seen a single time; roughly 20% belongs to the top ten. Findings and limits, study-wide: In two of eight donors, the top clonotype was HLA-C-restricted CMV-specific.

Sequencing was performed on cultured PBMCs, taken from culture after CMV antigen stimulation. This receptor was taken from a human donor in good health (CMV status not recorded). Some clones in this sample may be carry-over from other donors' samples. The chain employs TRBV15 and TRBJ2-1; TRBD1 matches at 11 bases. The CDR3 DNA reads as TGTGCCACCAGCAGAGATCTGGGAGTAGGGGGACAGGGGGCCTACAATGAGCAGTTCTTC. Residues: CATSRDLGVGGQGAYNEQFF.